A single sample gave rise to the 26 T cell receptor beta chains below, sequenced in a study of naive and memory T cell subsets. Both TRBC1 and TRBC2 were covered by a beta constant-region primer of two equimolar oligonucleotides. TCRdb used MiXCR to reprocess the UMI-ligation and nested PCR reads, holding one entry per CDR3 protein. The sample contains some 21,000 distinct CDR3 sequences, approximately 10% of which appear only once. The sequencing input was central memory CD8+ T cells from blood. These receptors all stem from a human donor in good health.

This clonotype was seen more than once but under ten times. The V gene is TRBV28, the J gene TRBJ2-3; D might be TRBD2 (6 bases). V was pared by 4 bases and J by 1 base, with 9 bases between. CDR1 MDHEN and CDR2 SYDVKM come from the germline V gene. This CDR3 is 14 amino acids long. The chain's CDR3 is CASSWEVGTDTQYF. CDR3 sequence (DNA): TGTGCCAGCAGTTGGGAGGTTGGCACAGATACGCAGTATTTT.

This clonotype was recorded many times. The chain carries TRBV29-1 and TRBJ1-4; TRBD1 matches at 9 bases. CDR3 length equals 12 residues. Germline V lookup: CDR1 SQVTM, CDR2 ANQGSEA. Losses at the gene ends were 4 bases for V and 7 bases for J; bases not matched to a gene: 1. CDR3 loop: CSVGTGAEKLFF. The CDR3 DNA reads as TGCAGCGTTGGGACAGGGGCTGAAAAACTGTTTTTT.

The chain has TRBV28 and TRBJ2-7; the D is unclear. Germline lookup yields CDR1 MDHEN and CDR2 SYDVKM. V lost 3 bases, J lost 6 bases, and 9 bases lay in between. This CDR3 is built from 12 residues. The chain's CDR3 is CASSFFPAEQYF. CDR3 sequence (DNA): TGTGCCAGCAGTTTCTTCCCGGCCGAGCAGTACTTC.

This clonotype has a handful of counts. The chain has TRBV10-3 and TRBJ2-1, with 9 bases fitting TRBD2. The germline CDR1 and CDR2 sequences are ENHRY and SYGVKD. V trimming: 11 bases; J trimming: 0 bases; junction bases outside the gene matches: 17. The CDR3 has 18 amino acids. The DNA of the CDR3 is TGTGCCTCCCGTGAGTTAGCGGGAGATTCCCACTCCTACAATGAGCAGTTCTTC. Translated: CASRELAGDSHSYNEQFF.

This clonotype was seen at least ten times. This chain uses TRBV5-1 with TRBJ1-1; D remains ambiguous. This CDR3 is 11 amino acids long. The germline V gene encodes CDR1 SGHRS and CDR2 YFSETQ. With 4 bases removed from V and 8 bases from J, the gap between germline ends came to 9 bases. The DNA of the CDR3 is TGCGCCAGCAGCGCTGGACGCGAAGCTTTCTTT. It translates to CASSAGREAFF.

The chain combines TRBV5-6 with TRBJ2-1; no clear D. The CDR3 consists of 13 residues. Germline CDR1 and CDR2: SGHDT and YYEEEE. The ends were cut back, 6 bases at V and 0 bases at J, with 7 bases in the middle. CDR3 amino acids: CASMRSSYNEQFF. The DNA for the CDR3 is TGTGCCAGCATGCGTAGCTCCTACAATGAGCAGTTCTTC.

This clonotype has ten or more counts. This chain connects TRBV7-9 to TRBJ2-7; TRBD2 is a possible D gene (5 bases). CDR3 size: 15 residues. V lost 4 bases, J lost 5 bases, and 18 bases lay in between. Germline V gene data show CDR1 as SEHNR and CDR2 as FQNEAQ (reference sequence). The CDR3, as DNA: TGTGCCAGCAGCTCCCCCGGAGCTGTCGGGAACGAGCAGTACTTC. Translation: CASSSPGAVGNEQYF.

This clonotype was seen at least ten times. The chain joins TRBV20-1 to TRBJ2-5; 7 bases fit TRBD1. CDR3 length equals 12 residues. V shed 4 bases and J 1 base; nucleotides not matched to a gene: 0. Germline V gene lookup returns CDR1 DFQATT and CDR2 SNEGSKA (reference sequence). This chain's CDR3 is CSATGGQETQYF. CDR3 sequence (DNA): TGCAGTGCTACAGGGGGCCAAGAGACCCAGTACTTC.

V is TRBV30 and J is TRBJ2-1, with 12 bases fitting TRBD2. The CDR3 sequence is 15 residues long. Germline V gene data show CDR1 as GTSNPN and CDR2 as SVGIG (reference sequence). The trim removed 0 bases at V and 4 bases at J, leaving 1 base unmatched. DNA of the CDR3: TGTGCCTGGAGTGTACTAGCGGGAGGTTACAATGAGCAGTTCTTC. As protein: CAWSVLAGGYNEQFF.

This clonotype is termed medium-sized. The chain has TRBV29-1 and TRBJ2-1, with D possibly called TRBD1 or TRBD2 (5 bases each). V was pared by 3 bases and J by 7 bases, with 7 bases between. CDR3 size: 11 residues. The germline V gene encodes CDR1 SQVTM and CDR2 ANQGSEA. The CDR3 loop is CSVEWGNEQFF. The CDR3 DNA is TGCAGCGTTGAGTGGGGGAATGAGCAGTTCTTC.

This clonotype occurred a few times. The genes are TRBV5-4 and TRBJ2-3; D call uncertain. Germline-derived CDR1 and CDR2 are SGHNT and YYREEE (reference sequence). The CDR3 consists of 12 residues. Trimming cost V 1 base and J 6 bases, with 6 bases left between them. The CDR3, as DNA: TGTGCCAGCAGCTTGAGCGTCGATACGCAGTATTTT. Translated, it gives CASSLSVDTQYF.

V is TRBV15 and J is TRBJ2-4; D is possibly TRBD2 (5 bases). Trimming removed 5 bases from V and 0 bases from J, with 14 bases in between. The CDR3 sequence is 16 residues long. Germline V lookup: CDR1 LNHNV, CDR2 YYDKDF (reference sequence). The CDR3 DNA reads TGTGCCACCAGCCTACCGACGGGATTAGCCAAAAACATTCAGTACTTC. Protein: CATSLPTGLAKNIQYF.

In this sample, this clonotype turned up a few times. This rearrangement joins TRBV27 to TRBJ1-5; 7 bases match TRBD1. Trimming took 5 bases from V and 3 from J; bases not matched to a gene: 4. This CDR3 has 14 amino acids. Germline loops: CDR1 MNHEY, CDR2 SMNVEV (reference sequence). For the CDR3, the DNA is TGTGCCAGCAGTGCGACAGGGACCAATCAGCCCCAGCATTTT. Residues: CASSATGTNQPQHF.

This clonotype was counted at least ten times. The chain couples TRBV6-1 to TRBJ2-1; the match to TRBD2 covers 10 bases. This CDR3 spans 15 amino acids. Germline V gene data show CDR1 as MNHNS and CDR2 as SASEGT. After removal of 6 bases from V and 4 bases from J, the junction contained 6 bases not matched to a gene. CDR3 residues: CASSDGLAVYNEQFF. The DNA for the CDR3 is TGTGCCAGCAGCGACGGACTAGCGGTTTACAATGAGCAGTTCTTC.

This clonotype has more than one count but fewer than ten. This chain connects TRBV4-1 to TRBJ1-1, with D perhaps TRBD1 (6 bases). CDR3 length: 16 residues. The germline V and J ends were trimmed by 5 bases and 3 bases, with 19 bases remaining between them. Germline V gene data show CDR1 as MGHRA and CDR2 as YSYEKL. Written as DNA, the CDR3 is TGCGCCAGCAGCAGGTGGGGGCCACGAGACCACACTGAAGCTTTCTTT. This sequence encodes CASSRWGPRDHTEAFF.

There are a few counts of this clonotype. As DNA, the CDR3 is TGTGCCAGCAGTTTTGCAGGGGGCGGAGGGACCGGGGAGCTGTTTTTT. Its translation is CASSFAGGGGTGELFF. The chain couples TRBV28 to TRBJ2-2; 8 bases map to TRBD1. After removal of 3 bases from V and 5 bases from J, the junction contained 8 bases not matched to a gene. The CDR3 is 16 residues long. Germline assignment: CDR1 MDHEN and CDR2 SYDVKM.

This clonotype rates as medium-sized (0.01 to 0.1%). This may arise from a read error, as a much more abundant clone is one base away. V gene TRBV20-1 combines with J gene TRBJ2-7; D assignment may be TRBD1 or TRBD2 (5 bases each). This CDR3 comprises 16 residues. The germline CDR1 and CDR2 sequences are DFQATT and SNEGSKA (reference sequence). The V end lost 2 bases, the J end lost 4 bases, and 21 bases lay between the germline ends. The CDR3 nucleotides read TGCAGTGCTAGAAGTCTGGGACGAGCGGACACTTACGAGCAGTACTTC. This translates into CSARSLGRADTYEQYF.

This clonotype came up a few times. This chain links TRBV5-8 with TRBJ1-5; no firm D call. The CDR3 is 12 amino acids. Germline V lookup: CDR1 SGHTS, CDR2 YDEGEE. The V gene lost 3 bases and the J gene lost 9 bases, with 10 bases spanning the gap. The CDR3 protein is CASSSIGRPQHF. In DNA form, the CDR3 reads TGTGCCAGCAGCTCCATAGGGCGGCCCCAGCATTTT.

Many counts were recorded for this clonotype. The genes are TRBV12-3 or TRBV12-4 and TRBJ1-4, with D maybe TRBD1 (5 bases). Trimming cost V 3 bases and J 8 bases, with 19 bases left between them. The CDR3 length is 16 residues. CDR3: CASSFGGGGEYEKLFF. CDR3 coding DNA: TGTGCCAGCAGTTTTGGTGGGGGGGGAGAGTACGAAAAACTGTTTTTT.

This clonotype is labeled as medium-sized (0.01 to 0.1%). The chain combines TRBV29-1 with TRBJ1-4; D may be TRBD1 (6 bases). Germline lookup yields CDR1 SQVTM and CDR2 ANQGSEA. Deletions cut 4 bases from V and 2 bases from J, with 11 bases between. This CDR3 is built from 14 residues. CDR3 sequence reads: CSVGTDGTNEKLFF. The CDR3 nucleotides read TGCAGCGTTGGGACAGACGGGACTAATGAAAAACTGTTTTTT.

J is TRBJ2-7 and V is TRBV6-5; 10 bases agree with TRBD1. The CDR3 consists of 16 residues. V lost 5 bases and J lost 2; bases outside the gene matches: 9. The germline V gene has CDR1 MNHEY and CDR2 SVGAGI. CDR3 DNA sequence: TGTGCCAGCAGTACGACGACCGGGACAGGGGCCTACGAGCAGTACTTC. Protein: CASSTTTGTGAYEQYF.

This clonotype was detected only a few times. The genes are TRBV27 and TRBJ2-3, with D perhaps being TRBD1 or TRBD2 (6 bases each). The germline gives CDR1 MNHEY, CDR2 SMNVEV (reference sequence). This CDR3 region has 17 residues. Trimming left V 5 bases short and J 8 bases short, with 26 bases between. CDR3: CASSSNKGGTPLFTQYF. The DNA of the CDR3 is TGTGCCAGCAGTAGTAACAAGGGGGGTACCCCACTATTTACGCAGTATTTT.

V gene TRBV29-1 combines with J gene TRBJ2-7, with a tentative D call TRBD2 (5 bases). Per germline, CDR1 SQVTM and CDR2 ANQGSEA. V lost 8 bases to trimming and J lost 6 bases, with 20 bases between them. The CDR3 length is 13 residues. CDR3 protein: CSFSSRGTGEQYF. The CDR3 nucleotides read TGCAGCTTTAGCTCCCGGGGTACGGGCGAGCAGTACTTC.

In this sample, this clonotype turned up many times. The chain recombines TRBV27 with TRBJ2-2; 11 bases map to TRBD2. The CDR3 length is 15 residues. V lost 2 bases, J lost 6 bases, and 2 bases stayed unmatched. The germline V gene encodes CDR1 MNHEY and CDR2 SMNVEV (reference sequence). The CDR3 DNA follows: TGTGCCAGCAGTTTACAGACTAGCGGGGCCGGGGAGCTGTTTTTT. As protein: CASSLQTSGAGELFF.

This clonotype was observed a handful of times. This rearrangement joins TRBV5-1 to TRBJ1-2; tentatively, D is TRBD1 (6 bases). This CDR3 has 14 residues. Between the trimmed V and J ends, which lost 0 bases and 4 bases, there was a span of 10 bases. The germline gives CDR1 SGHRS, CDR2 YFSETQ. In DNA form, the CDR3 reads TGCGCCAGCAGCTTGGCTGGACAGCTCTATGGCTACACCTTC. Translated: CASSLAGQLYGYTF.

V gene TRBV12-3 or TRBV12-4 combines with J gene TRBJ2-1; no reliable D call. This CDR3 is built from 12 residues. V lost 5 bases and J lost 10, with 12 bases in between. CDR3 loop: CASSATLVEQFF. The CDR3, as DNA: TGTGCCAGCAGTGCCACTTTGGTCGAGCAGTTCTTC.